The clone carrying this TCR beta chain was counted only a few times. Its antigen is as yet unknown. The data derive from a study of graft-versus-host responses after intestinal transplantation. Study context: Transplant recipients had multivisceral, liver-intestinal, or isolated intestinal grafts. Once they had received anti-thymocyte globulin induction, all recipients took tacrolimus and steroids for 2 to 4 years.

Study results and caveats: GvH clones detected in recipient marrow included some appearing first in ileum or blood. The study associated peak circulating GvH clone levels with early post-transplant HvG declines.

The assay was immunoSEQ multiplex PCR, and TCRdb's table has in-frame clones only and misses some. The data show around 15,000 clones, over 50% seen once. Tissue processing of the graft released intraepithelial and lamina propria lymphocytes from it. This material consisted of ileum tissue, taken 524 days after transplant. The clonotype originates from a human patient who received an intestinal transplant, so some T cells may come from the graft donor.

CDR3 nucleotide sequence: TGCGCCAGCAGCCAAAGCCCACTAGCGGGGGCGGTAAATACGCAGTATTTT. It encodes CASSQSPLAGAVNTQYF. The V call is TRBV5-1, the J call TRBJ2-3; 11 bases line up with TRBD2. Germline CDR1 reads SGHRS; CDR2 reads YFSETQ. V dropped 4 bases and J dropped 7; count of bases not matched to a gene: 14. This CDR3 has 17 amino acids.